The 14 T cell receptor beta chains in this list originate from one sample, sequenced in a study of T-cell reconstitution after alpha-beta-depleted transplantation in children. Construction of the TCRbeta library involved unique molecular identifiers. Using its own MiXCR run on the PCR reads, TCRdb lists one record per CDR3 protein. The table records 300,000 to 400,000 distinct CDR3 sequences, about 16% of them present only once. The sequences come from PBMCs, mostly from graft donor cells, collected 360 days after TCRalphabeta/CD19-depleted stem cell transplant. The receptors stem from a male patient under 10 years old who had a stem cell transplant for acute lymphoblastic leukemia, so the T cells may come from the graft donor.

This sequence joins TRBV27 and TRBJ2-2; the match to TRBD2 covers 7 bases. The CDR3 runs to 17 residues. V trimming: 7 bases; J trimming: 5 bases; junction bases outside the gene matches: 16. Germline loops: CDR1 MNHEY, CDR2 SMNVEV (reference sequence). The CDR3 spells CASMREERGGLTGELFF. As DNA, the CDR3 is TGTGCCAGCATGAGGGAAGAGCGGGGCGGTTTAACCGGGGAGCTGTTTTTT.

This clonotype was seen a few times. The CDR3 region is CASSRGLAGEITTGELFF. DNA for the CDR3: TGCGCCAGCAGCCGAGGACTAGCGGGAGAAATAACCACCGGGGAGCTGTTTTTT. This sequence joins TRBV4-3 and TRBJ2-2, with 13 nucleotides matching TRBD2. Germline CDR1 LGHNA, CDR2 YSLEER. Trimming at V came to 4 bases and at J to 4 bases, leaving 9 bases not matched to a gene. The CDR3 loop spans 18 amino acids.

This clonotype occurred many times. The CDR3 loop reads CSASWGFEQYF. As DNA, the CDR3 is TGCAGTGCTAGTTGGGGTTTCGAGCAGTACTTC. This chain uses TRBV20-1 with TRBJ2-7; D not certain. V dropped 3 bases and J dropped 6 bases, with 9 bases sitting between them. The CDR3 is 11 residues long. Per germline, CDR1 DFQATT and CDR2 SNEGSKA (reference sequence).

This clonotype has a handful of counts. The chain uses TRBV9 and TRBJ2-1, with 8 bases that match TRBD2. V lost 2 bases and J lost 7; bases outside the gene matches: 23. This CDR3 spans 20 amino acids. CDR1 and CDR2 from the germline V gene are SGDLS and YYNGEE. The CDR3 here is CASSVRGESFGRAWLNEQFF. In nucleotides, the CDR3 is TGTGCCAGCAGCGTTAGGGGGGAAAGCTTCGGGAGGGCCTGGTTGAATGAGCAGTTCTTC.

This clonotype has more than one count but fewer than ten. This chain uses TRBV28 with TRBJ2-7; D might be TRBD2 (5 bases). CDR1 MDHEN and CDR2 SYDVKM come from the germline V gene. Trimming stripped 2 bases from V and 7 bases from J, with 15 bases between. The CDR3 is made up of 14 amino acids. The CDR3 protein is CASSLDSFRGEQYF. The CDR3 DNA sequence: TGTGCCAGCAGTTTAGACTCCTTCCGGGGAGAGCAGTACTTC. The full variable domain, rest sourced from reference TRBV28 and TRBJ2-7, is DVKVTQSSRYLVKRTGEKVFLECVQDMDHENMFWYRQDPGLGLRLIYFSYDVKMKEKGDIPEGYSVSREKKERFSLILESASTNQTSMYLCASSLDSFRGEQYFGPGTRLTVT.

In this sample, this clonotype turned up a few times. J is TRBJ2-3 and V is TRBV5-1, with TRBD2 as a possible D gene (6 bases). V gave up 2 bases and J gave up 1 base, with 11 bases separating them. Looked up from germline, CDR1 is SGHRS and CDR2 is YFSETQ. The CDR3 has 15 amino acids. The CDR3 sequence: CASSLPPSGTDTQYF. Written as DNA, the CDR3 is TGCGCCAGCAGCTTACCCCCTAGCGGCACAGATACGCAGTATTTT. The full variable domain, with the rest looked up from reference TRBV5-1 and TRBJ2-3, is KAGVTQTPRYLIKTRGQQVTLSCSPISGHRSVSWYQQTPGQGLQFLFEYFSETQRNKGNFPGRFSGRQFSNSRSEMNVSTLELGDSALYLCASSLPPSGTDTQYFGPGTRLTVL.

This clonotype was observed a handful of times. The chain is built from TRBV12-3 or TRBV12-4 and TRBJ1-1, with a possible D match to TRBD1 (6 bases). This CDR3 contains 17 residues. V gave up 2 bases and J gave up 7 bases, with 23 bases separating them. The CDR3 spells CASSLPPPRAGDSEAFF. In DNA, the CDR3 is TGTGCCAGCAGTTTACCCCCCCCCAGGGCAGGGGATAGTGAAGCTTTCTTT.

The rearrangement links TRBV28 to TRBJ2-7; D is unclear. Germline loops: CDR1 MDHEN, CDR2 SYDVKM. V was cut by 6 bases and J by 1 base, with 7 bases left in between. This CDR3 has 12 amino acids. The CDR3 here is CASRAGSYEQYF. CDR3 sequence (DNA): TGTGCCAGCAGAGCTGGTTCCTACGAGCAGTACTTC.

This clonotype has more than one count but fewer than ten. The chain employs TRBV30 and TRBJ2-2, with D perhaps TRBD2 (5 bases). The CDR3 extends over 20 amino acids. CDR1 GTSNPN and CDR2 SVGIG come from the germline V gene (reference sequence). V was cut by 4 bases and J by 0 bases, with 27 bases left in between. In nucleotides, the CDR3 is TGTGCCTGGATAAAGGGTCCGGGAAGGCGGGTATTTCCGAACACCGGGGAGCTGTTTTTT. Its translation: CAWIKGPGRRVFPNTGELFF.

The chain carries TRBV20-1 and TRBJ1-5; D gene ambiguous. This CDR3 is 12 amino acids long. Trimming pared 3 bases from V and 7 bases from J, leaving 10 bases between. Germline V gene lookup returns CDR1 DFQATT and CDR2 SNEGSKA (reference sequence). The CDR3 reads CSASRIAQPQHF. CDR3 bases: TGCAGTGCTAGTAGGATCGCCCAGCCCCAGCATTTT.

This clonotype was detected only a few times. The rearrangement links TRBV20-1 to TRBJ2-1; tentatively, D is TRBD2 (6 bases). The CDR3 is 13 amino acids. CDR1 and CDR2 from the germline V gene are DFQATT and SNEGSKA (reference sequence). Written as DNA, the CDR3 is TGCAGCGCCCTTGGAGGGTTCTACAATGAGCAGTTCTTC. Its protein is CSALGGFYNEQFF.

Ten or more counts support this clonotype. This sequence joins TRBV4-1 and TRBJ2-1, with D perhaps TRBD2 (5 bases). The CDR3 contains 14 residues. From germline, CDR1 is MGHRA and CDR2 YSYEKL. The V and J ends lost 6 bases and 8 bases respectively, with 17 bases between them. The CDR3 DNA sequence: TGCGCCAGCAGTTATGATCTGAGGGTCGATGAGCAGTTCTTC. This encodes CASSYDLRVDEQFF.

V is TRBV7-9 and J is TRBJ2-3; 8 bases are shared with TRBD1. Germline lookup yields CDR1 SEHNR and CDR2 FQNEAQ (reference sequence). The V gene end was trimmed by 1 base and the J gene end by 4 bases; junction bases not matched to a gene: 7. This CDR3 is built from 16 residues. The CDR3 DNA reads TGTGCCAGCAGCTTAGGGACAGGGCCAAGCGCAGATACGCAGTATTTT. This gives the protein CASSLGTGPSADTQYF.

This clonotype has only a few counts. The chain recombines TRBV28 with TRBJ2-2; 12 bases agree with TRBD2. This CDR3 has 14 residues. V shed 10 bases, J shed 6 bases, and the junction held 6 bases outside the gene matches. CDR1 MDHEN and CDR2 SYDVKM come from the germline V gene. The CDR3 DNA reads TGTGCCACAGTGACTAGCGGGAGCCCCGGGGAGCTGTTTTTT. Its translation is CATVTSGSPGELFF.